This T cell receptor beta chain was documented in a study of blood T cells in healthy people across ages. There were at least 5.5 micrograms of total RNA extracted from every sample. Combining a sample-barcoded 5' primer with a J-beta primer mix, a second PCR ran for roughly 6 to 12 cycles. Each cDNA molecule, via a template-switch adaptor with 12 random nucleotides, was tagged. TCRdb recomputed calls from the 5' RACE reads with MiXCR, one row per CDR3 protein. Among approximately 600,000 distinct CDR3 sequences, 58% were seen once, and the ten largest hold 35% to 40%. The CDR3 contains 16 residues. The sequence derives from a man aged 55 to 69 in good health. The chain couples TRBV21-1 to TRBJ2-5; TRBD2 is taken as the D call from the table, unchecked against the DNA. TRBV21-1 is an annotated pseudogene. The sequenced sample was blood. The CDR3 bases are TGTGCCAGCGGGAGCGTTAGCGGGGGGATCCGGGAGACCCAGTACTTC. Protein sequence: CASGSVSGGIRETQYF.